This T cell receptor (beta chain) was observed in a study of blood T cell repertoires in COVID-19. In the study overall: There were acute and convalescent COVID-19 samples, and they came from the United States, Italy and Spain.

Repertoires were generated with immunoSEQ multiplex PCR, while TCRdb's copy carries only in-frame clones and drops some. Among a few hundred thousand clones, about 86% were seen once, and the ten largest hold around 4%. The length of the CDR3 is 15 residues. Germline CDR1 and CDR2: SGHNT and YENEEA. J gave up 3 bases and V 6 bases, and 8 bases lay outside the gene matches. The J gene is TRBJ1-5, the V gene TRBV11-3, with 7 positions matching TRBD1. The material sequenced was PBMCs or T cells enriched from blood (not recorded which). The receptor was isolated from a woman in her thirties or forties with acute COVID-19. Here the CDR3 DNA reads TGTGCCAGCAGGCCTAGGACAGGCCCCAATCAGCCCCAGCATTTT. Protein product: CASRPRTGPNQPQHF. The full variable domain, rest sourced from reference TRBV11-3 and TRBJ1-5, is EAGVVQSPRYKIIEKKQPVAFWCNPISGHNTLYWYLQNLGQGPELLIRYENEEAVDDSQLPKDRFSAERLKGVDSTLKIQPAELGDSAVYLCASRPRTGPNQPQHFGDGTRLSIL.